This T cell receptor beta chain was retrieved from a study of OX40 agonist ivuxolimab in advanced cancers. The table came from immunoSEQ multiplex PCR; TCRdb's copy has only in-frame clones and leaves some out. The repertoire includes roughly 62,000 clones, around 86% of them detected once, and nearly 0.9% sits in the top ten. The germline CDR1 and CDR2 sequences are KGHSH and LQKENI. The CDR3 totals 14 residues. V shed 8 bases and J 6 bases; nucleotides not matched to a gene: 7. V and J are TRBV18 and TRBJ2-1; 10 nucleotides line up with TRBD2. The sequencing here drew on CD4+ or CD8+ T cells sorted from blood, taken in a trial of the OX40 agonist ivuxolimab. The clonotype comes from an adult with an advanced solid tumor such as melanoma, head and neck, liver or kidney cancer. CDR3 sequence: CASSLAGVANEQFF. The DNA for the CDR3 is TGTGCCAGCAGTCTAGCGGGAGTTGCCAATGAGCAGTTCTTC.